The sequence of this TCR beta chain was determined in a study of CD8+CD57+ T cells in acquired aplastic anemia. It was patients with CD8+CD57+ cell expansion by flow cytometry who were chosen for sequencing. CDR3 and TCR beta VDJ profiling relied on a genomic DNA template. TCRdb used MiXCR to reprocess the reads, holding one entry per CDR3 protein. The sample lists under 200,000 distinct CDR3 sequences, around half seen once, with about 8.8% in the top ten. There are many counts of this clonotype. Sample: sorted CD4+, CD8+, or CD8+CD57+ T cells (not recorded which) from PBMCs. This sequence originates from a human donor with aplastic anemia.

The CDR3 region has the DNA TGTGCCAGCAGTTACTCGACTCTCAGCACAGATACGCAGTATTTT. It translates to CASSYSTLSTDTQYF. The chain employs TRBV6-5 and TRBJ2-3; D gene uncertain. The CDR3 totals 15 residues. CDR1 MNHEY and CDR2 SVGAGI come from the germline V gene. Trimming took 0 bases from V and 0 from J, leaving 7 bases between them.